This T cell receptor (beta chain) was sequenced for a study of identical twins. Study-level points and caveats: Fewer insertions characterized abundant cord blood beta clonotypes, whereas memory repertoires showed none. Out-of-frame alpha sequences shared by twins showed excess low generation probability.

Healthy Caucasian donors formed the entire cohort. A template switching step contributed a universal primer site, while unique molecular identifiers were present in the cDNA. TCRdb passed the 5' RACE reads through MiXCR, listing each CDR3 protein once. The sample yields over 200,000 distinct CDR3 sequences, under 12% seen once. This clonotype was recorded many times. Its antigen is not known. CDR3 length: 16 residues. V dropped 3 bases and J dropped 5 bases, with 19 bases sitting between them. The germline gives CDR1 SGHDT, CDR2 YYEEEE. The sample comprised memory T cells sorted from blood. The chain is built from TRBV5-6 and TRBJ2-3; weak D call: TRBD2 (6 bases). The sequence was collected from a man between 50 and 59 years old in good health. CDR3 sequence: CASSSRWVFGGDTQYF. DNA of the CDR3: TGTGCCAGCAGCTCCCGATGGGTTTTCGGGGGAGATACGCAGTATTTT.